This T cell receptor beta chain is drawn from a study of CD8+ T cells in alopecia areata. General study results and limits: Many expanded lesional clones stayed in scalp and blood while on tofacitinib.

Regarding treatment: oral pan-JAK inhibitor, 5-10 mg twice daily. Trimming took off 3 bases at V and 7 bases at J, with 13 bases between the two ends. Germline V gives CDR1 SQVTM, CDR2 ANQGSEA. This CDR3 is built from 13 residues. To note about this clone: Its antigen is currently unknown.

Investigators isolated RNA and reverse transcribed it into cDNA to act as the sequencing template. Data came from immunoSEQ multiplex PCR; TCRdb stores just in-frame clones and leaves some out. The sample lists fewer than 200,000 clones, approximately 52% occurring once. The sample here was CD4+ T cells sorted from blood, taken between weeks 55 and 70, from a patient treated with tofacitinib. The chain links TRBV29-1 to TRBJ2-1; the D gene is possibly TRBD1 (6 bases). This sequence was found in a human donor with alopecia areata. DNA for the CDR3: TGCAGCGTTGATCCCACAGGGTATAATGAGCAGTTCTTC. Its translation: CSVDPTGYNEQFF.